The rows below give T cell receptor beta chains drawn from one sample of a study of shared clonotypes between healthy human individuals. The assay was immunoSEQ multiplex PCR, and TCRdb's table has in-frame clones only and misses some. Of around 610,000 clones in the sample, roughly 96% are singletons; the top ten hold roughly 0.1%. Sequenced input: naive CD8+ T cells sorted from blood. These receptor sequences come from a woman aged 25 to 39 in good health. Each CDR3 is given without its conserved first and last residue.

j_call | v_call | cdr3_aa
TRBJ2-5 | TRBV10-2 | ASRDRGETQY
TRBJ2-3 | TRBV9 | ASSSPIAGGTDTQY
TRBJ2-5 | TRBV28 | ASSWGKTQY
TRBJ2-7 | TRBV5-6 | ASSWGGSPYEQY
TRBJ2-5 | TRBV9 | ASSVNGGGGREPQY
TRBJ2-7 | TRBV19 | ASSISLSGLAGDEQY
TRBJ1-1 | TRBV25-1 | ASSERRRGTNTEAF
TRBJ2-2 | TRBV4-1 | ASSPLPGQGHTGELF
TRBJ2-2 | TRBV10-1 | ASSEIGQGGTTGELF
TRBJ2-1 | TRBV27 | ASRGREGPYNEQF
TRBJ1-5 | TRBV19 | ASGKPGQEDRRPQH
TRBJ2-7 | TRBV5-6 | ASSWGLADYEQY
TRBJ1-5 | TRBV27 | ASSYGQGQPQH
TRBJ2-5 | TRBV7-6 | ASSLAQETQY
TRBJ2-7 | TRBV4-1 | ASSQRDRGFYEQY
TRBJ2-7 | TRBV19 | ATVDRGGNEQY
TRBJ2-5 | TRBV11-2 | ASSLAAGQQETQY
TRBJ2-7 | TRBV5-1 | ASSLVSGYEQY
TRBJ2-3 | TRBV14 | ASSPYDHYTQY
TRBJ1-2 | TRBV2 | ASTPGRGSGYT
TRBJ2-1 | TRBV7-6 | ASSQGPPGQGSYNEQF
TRBJ1-2 | TRBV10-2 | ASSEGTEGRDYGYT
TRBJ2-5 | TRBV5-1 | ASSGRLAGLQETQY
TRBJ1-1 | TRBV6-1 | ASSLPRRVLAEAF
TRBJ2-3 | TRBV5-6 | ASSPTRADTQY
TRBJ1-2 | TRBV7-6 | ASSPDGGLYGYT
TRBJ2-3 | TRBV7-9 | ASSLRGGGRDPDTQY
TRBJ2-7 | TRBV5-1 | ASADGSSYEQY
TRBJ2-7 | TRBV27 | ASSLSLQGGYYEQY
TRBJ1-1 | TRBV29-1 | SVQGGGTEAF
TRBJ1-1 | TRBV11-2 | ASSLGALMNTEAF
TRBJ1-3 | TRBV9 | ASSVSGSSGNTIY
TRBJ2-7 | TRBV5-5 | ASSFSGGASEQY
TRBJ1-1 | TRBV4-1 | ASSQGKRGTEAF
TRBJ1-2 | TRBV29-1 | SAQGEGLNYGYT
TRBJ1-5 | TRBV27 | ASSLSSLTVNQPQH
TRBJ2-1 | TRBV19 | ASSIGLALNEQF
TRBJ2-2 | TRBV6-5 | ASSYSGETGELF
TRBJ1-1 | TRBV2 | ASSEALYGKNTEAF
TRBJ1-5 | TRBV5-6 | ASSVGNQPQH
TRBJ2-1 | TRBV5-4 | ASSLMGRSSYNEQF
TRBJ2-7 | TRBV7-9 | ASSPGTSPKEY
TRBJ2-7 | TRBV11-2 | ASSFEYTGAYEQY
TRBJ1-1 | TRBV5-5 | ASSLKPGRTEAF
TRBJ2-2 | TRBV16 | ASSQSSAVSGELF
TRBJ2-7 | TRBV30 | AWSVGPGYEQY
TRBJ2-1 | TRBV2 | ATTGLGNEQF
TRBJ2-1 | TRBV7-9 | ASSSAGLAGVGEQF
TRBJ2-3 | TRBV27 | ATGGQVSTSTDTQY
TRBJ1-1 | TRBV7-2 | ASSSTGNTEAF
TRBJ2-5 | TRBV4-1 | ASSGGGAEY
TRBJ2-7 | TRBV5-1 | ASSLTEAYEQY
TRBJ1-3 | TRBV29-1 | SVAGVGNTIY